The rows below give T cell receptor beta chains drawn from one sample of a study of CD4 T cells in relation to SARS-CoV-2 and coronaviruses. Their antigens are not known. Profiled with immunoSEQ multiplex PCR; TCRdb holds only in-frame clones, not every one. The table lists about 21,000 clones, 60% to 85% of them singletons. The sample was CD4+ T cells from PBMCs, cultured in vitro. The source of these receptors is a human donor in good health. Each CDR3 is given with its conserved first and last residue. D genes are given only for firm matches. The size field is filled for only some rows; it gives once, few, many or a size class.

V gene: TRBV7-9; D gene: TRBD1; clone size: .; J gene: TRBJ2-4; CDR3 protein: CASSFDRTGGERNIQYF; CDR3 DNA: TGTGCCAGCAGCTTCGACCGAACAGGGGGCGAGAGAAACATTCAGTACTTC
V gene: TRBV7-9; D gene: TRBD2; clone size: few; J gene: TRBJ2-1; CDR3 protein: CASSRPSGNEQFF; CDR3 DNA: TGTGCCAGCAGCCGTCCTAGCGGCAATGAGCAGTTCTTC
V gene: TRBV4-2; D gene: TRBD2; clone size: few; J gene: TRBJ2-1; CDR3 protein: CASSQFSGESYNEQFF; CDR3 DNA: TGTGCCAGCAGCCAATTTAGCGGGGAGTCCTACAATGAGCAGTTCTTC
V gene: TRBV6-5; D gene: .; clone size: few; J gene: TRBJ2-1; CDR3 protein: CASTPHLNEQFF; CDR3 DNA: TGTGCCAGCACCCCCCACCTTAATGAGCAGTTCTTC
V gene: TRBV5-1; D gene: .; clone size: .; J gene: TRBJ1-5; CDR3 protein: CASSLSSGENQPQHF; CDR3 DNA: TGCGCCAGCAGCTTGTCGTCCGGCGAAAATCAGCCCCAGCATTTT
V gene: TRBV19; D gene: .; clone size: once; J gene: TRBJ2-2; CDR3 protein: CASSILDSPGELFF; CDR3 DNA: TGTGCCAGTAGTATCCTGGACAGCCCCGGGGAGCTGTTTTTT
V gene: TRBV28; D gene: .; clone size: .; J gene: TRBJ1-5; CDR3 protein: CASSPPVSRGRYSNQPQHF; CDR3 DNA: TGTGCCAGCAGTCCACCGGTTTCCCGGGGGCGGTATAGCAATCAGCCCCAGCATTTT
V gene: TRBV2; D gene: TRBD1; clone size: .; J gene: TRBJ1-4; CDR3 protein: CASWGQPNEKLFF; CDR3 DNA: TGTGCCAGCTGGGGACAGCCTAATGAAAAACTGTTTTTT
V gene: TRBV18; D gene: TRBD1; clone size: .; J gene: TRBJ1-5; CDR3 protein: CASSLGQGSNQPQHF; CDR3 DNA: TGTGCCAGCTCACTGGGACAGGGTAGCAATCAGCCCCAGCATTTT
V gene: TRBV10-3; D gene: TRBD1; clone size: .; J gene: TRBJ1-3; CDR3 protein: CAISESTGGSTIYF; CDR3 DNA: TGTGCCATCAGTGAGTCTACAGGGGGAAGCACCATATATTTT
V gene: TRBV7-9; D gene: .; clone size: once; J gene: TRBJ1-2; CDR3 protein: CASSQQTDYGYTF; CDR3 DNA: TGTGCCAGCAGCCAACAGACCGACTATGGCTACACCTTC
V gene: TRBV4-1; D gene: TRBD1; clone size: .; J gene: TRBJ2-5; CDR3 protein: CASSQTGGETQYF; CDR3 DNA: TGCGCCAGCAGCCAAACAGGGGGAGAGACCCAGTACTTC
V gene: TRBV2; D gene: .; clone size: few; J gene: TRBJ2-2; CDR3 protein: CASSESYTGELFF; CDR3 DNA: TGTGCCAGCAGTGAATCCTACACCGGGGAGCTGTTTTTT
V gene: TRBV4-1; D gene: TRBD1; clone size: .; J gene: TRBJ2-5; CDR3 protein: CASSRMGQLGEETQYF; CDR3 DNA: TGCGCCAGCAGCCGAATGGGACAGCTAGGGGAAGAGACCCAGTACTTC
V gene: TRBV18; D gene: .; clone size: .; J gene: TRBJ1-3; CDR3 protein: CASSPNGGSGNTIYF; CDR3 DNA: TGTGCCAGCTCACCCAACGGGGGCTCTGGAAACACCATATATTTT
V gene: TRBV7-3; D gene: .; clone size: .; J gene: TRBJ1-6; CDR3 protein: CASSSTYGGSSGSPLHF; CDR3 DNA: TGTGCCAGCAGCTCCACTTACGGGGGATCCTCTGGGTCACCCCTCCACTTT
V gene: TRBV30; D gene: .; clone size: .; J gene: TRBJ1-5; CDR3 protein: CAWSVDRHNQPQHF; CDR3 DNA: TGTGCCTGGAGTGTAGACCGTCACAATCAGCCCCAGCATTTT
V gene: TRBV19; D gene: TRBD1; clone size: .; J gene: TRBJ2-1; CDR3 protein: CASSKDRGRNNEQFF; CDR3 DNA: TGTGCCAGTAGTAAGGACAGGGGGCGCAACAATGAGCAGTTCTTC
V gene: TRBV18; D gene: TRBD1; clone size: .; J gene: TRBJ2-1; CDR3 protein: CASSPGQGLLYEQFF; CDR3 DNA: TGTGCCAGCTCACCAGGACAGGGCTTGTTATATGAGCAGTTCTTC
V gene: TRBV2; D gene: .; clone size: .; J gene: TRBJ1-3; CDR3 protein: CASRQQQTFSGNTIYF; CDR3 DNA: TGTGCCAGCCGACAACAACAGACTTTCTCTGGAAACACCATATATTTT
V gene: TRBV5-1; D gene: TRBD1; clone size: .; J gene: TRBJ1-1; CDR3 protein: CASSYDRGNTEAFF; CDR3 DNA: TGCGCCAGCAGCTACGACAGGGGGAATACTGAAGCTTTCTTT
V gene: TRBV10-3; D gene: TRBD2; clone size: .; J gene: TRBJ2-3; CDR3 protein: CAISDLADSTDTQYF; CDR3 DNA: TGTGCCATCAGTGACCTAGCGGATAGCACAGATACGCAGTATTTT
V gene: TRBV4-1; D gene: TRBD2; clone size: .; J gene: TRBJ2-2; CDR3 protein: CASSQLGGRDTGELFF; CDR3 DNA: TGCGCCAGCAGCCAGCTGGGCGGGAGGGACACCGGGGAGCTGTTTTTT
V gene: TRBV5-1; D gene: .; clone size: .; J gene: TRBJ1-4; CDR3 protein: CASSPVGQDEKLFF; CDR3 DNA: TGCGCCAGCAGTCCCGTGGGACAAGACGAAAAACTGTTTTTT
V gene: TRBV6-5; D gene: .; clone size: .; J gene: TRBJ1-3; CDR3 protein: CASSYPQSTAGNTIYF; CDR3 DNA: TGTGCCAGCAGTTACCCACAGAGCACAGCTGGAAACACCATATATTTT
V gene: TRBV18; D gene: .; clone size: .; J gene: TRBJ2-2; CDR3 protein: CASSLRENTGELFF; CDR3 DNA: TGTGCCAGCTCACTGAGGGAAAACACCGGGGAGCTGTTTTTT
V gene: TRBV7-2; D gene: TRBD2; clone size: .; J gene: TRBJ2-1; CDR3 protein: CASSLSGRSYNEQFF; CDR3 DNA: TGTGCCAGCAGCTTAAGCGGGAGGAGCTACAATGAGCAGTTCTTC